The following is a T cell receptor (beta chain) sequence with its context. Its antigen is as yet unknown. Germline V gene sequence: CDR1 MNHNS, CDR2 SASEGT. V was trimmed by 0 bases and J by 10 bases, leaving 12 bases between them. The CDR3 spans 14 residues. This sample is drawn from a study of cytomegalovirus exposure and HLA in healthy donors. Notes on the study in general: Cytomegalovirus association was listed for about 170 TCR beta chains.

Method: immunoSEQ multiplex PCR; TCRdb's copy keeps in-frame clones and lacks some. This table holds 100,000 to 150,000 clones, about nine tenths found once. The sequence derives from a woman younger than 35 in good health and CMV-seronegative. J is TRBJ1-4 and V is TRBV6-1; weak D call: TRBD1 (5 bases). Source material: PBMCs. CDR3 sequence reads: CASSEAGLSGKLFF. CDR3 coding DNA: TGTGCCAGCAGTGAAGCGGGACTTAGCGGAAAACTGTTTTTT.